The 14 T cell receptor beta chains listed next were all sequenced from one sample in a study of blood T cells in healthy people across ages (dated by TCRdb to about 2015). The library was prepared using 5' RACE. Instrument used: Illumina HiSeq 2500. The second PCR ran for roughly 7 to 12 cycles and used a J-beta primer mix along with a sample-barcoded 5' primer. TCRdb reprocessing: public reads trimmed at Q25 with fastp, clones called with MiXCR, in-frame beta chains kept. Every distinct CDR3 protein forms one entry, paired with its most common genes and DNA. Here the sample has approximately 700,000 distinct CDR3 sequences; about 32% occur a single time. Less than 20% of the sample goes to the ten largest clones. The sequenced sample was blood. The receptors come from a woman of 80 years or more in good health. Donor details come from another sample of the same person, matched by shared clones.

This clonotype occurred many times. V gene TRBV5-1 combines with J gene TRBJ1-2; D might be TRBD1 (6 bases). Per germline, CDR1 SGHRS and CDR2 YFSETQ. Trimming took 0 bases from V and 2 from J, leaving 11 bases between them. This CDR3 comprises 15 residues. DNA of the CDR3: TGCGCCAGCAGCTTGGGAACAGGGACGAACTATGGCTACACCTTC. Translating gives CASSLGTGTNYGYTF.

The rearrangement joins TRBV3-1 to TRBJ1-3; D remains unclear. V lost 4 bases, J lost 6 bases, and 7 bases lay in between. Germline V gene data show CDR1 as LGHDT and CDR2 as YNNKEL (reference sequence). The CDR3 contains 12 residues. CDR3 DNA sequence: TGTGCCAGCAGCCGTGGGGAAAACACCATATATTTT. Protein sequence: CASSRGENTIYF.

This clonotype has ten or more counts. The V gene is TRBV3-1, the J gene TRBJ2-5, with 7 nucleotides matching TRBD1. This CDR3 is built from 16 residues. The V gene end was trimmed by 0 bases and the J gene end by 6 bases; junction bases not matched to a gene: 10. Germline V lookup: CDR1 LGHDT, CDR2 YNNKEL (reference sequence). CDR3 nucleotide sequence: TGTGCCAGCAGCCAAGATTATGGAGAACAGGGGAAGACCCAGTACTTC. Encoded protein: CASSQDYGEQGKTQYF.

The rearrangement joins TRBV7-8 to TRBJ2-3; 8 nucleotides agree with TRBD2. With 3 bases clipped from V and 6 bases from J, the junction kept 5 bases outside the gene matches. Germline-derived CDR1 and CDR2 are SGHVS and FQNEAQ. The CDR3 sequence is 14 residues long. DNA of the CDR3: TGTGCCAGCAGCTTGGGACTAGGGAAGGATACGCAGTATTTT. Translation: CASSLGLGKDTQYF.

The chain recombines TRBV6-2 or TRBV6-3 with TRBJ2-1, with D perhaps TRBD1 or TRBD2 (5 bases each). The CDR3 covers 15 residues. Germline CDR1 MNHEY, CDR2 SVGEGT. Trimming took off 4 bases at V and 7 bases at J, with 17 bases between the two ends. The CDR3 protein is CASSFTSPRGNEQFF. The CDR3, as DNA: TGTGCCAGCAGTTTCACTAGTCCGAGGGGTAATGAGCAGTTCTTC.

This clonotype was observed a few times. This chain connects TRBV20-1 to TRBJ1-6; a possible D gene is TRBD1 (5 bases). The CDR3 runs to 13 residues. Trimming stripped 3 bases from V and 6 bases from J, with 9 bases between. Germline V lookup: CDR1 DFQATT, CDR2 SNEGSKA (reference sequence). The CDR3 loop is CSASGQGNSPLHF. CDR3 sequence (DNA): TGCAGTGCTAGTGGGCAGGGTAATTCACCCCTCCACTTT.

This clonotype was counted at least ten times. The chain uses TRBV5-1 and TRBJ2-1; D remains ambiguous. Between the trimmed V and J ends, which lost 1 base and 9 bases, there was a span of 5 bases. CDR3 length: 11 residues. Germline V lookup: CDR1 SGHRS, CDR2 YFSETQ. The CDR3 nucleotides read TGCGCCAGCAGCTTGAAGCGTGAGCAGTTCTTC. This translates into CASSLKREQFF.

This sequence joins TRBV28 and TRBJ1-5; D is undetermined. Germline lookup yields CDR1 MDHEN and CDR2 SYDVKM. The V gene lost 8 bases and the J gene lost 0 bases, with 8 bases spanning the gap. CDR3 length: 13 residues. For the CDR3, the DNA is TGTGCCAGCGAACGGAATAGCAATCAGCCCCAGCATTTT. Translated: CASERNSNQPQHF.

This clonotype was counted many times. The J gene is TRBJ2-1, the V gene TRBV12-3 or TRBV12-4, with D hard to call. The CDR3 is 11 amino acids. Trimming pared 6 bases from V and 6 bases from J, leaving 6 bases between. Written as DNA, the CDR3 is TGTGCCAGCAGCCCAGCCAATGAGCAGTTCTTC. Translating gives CASSPANEQFF.

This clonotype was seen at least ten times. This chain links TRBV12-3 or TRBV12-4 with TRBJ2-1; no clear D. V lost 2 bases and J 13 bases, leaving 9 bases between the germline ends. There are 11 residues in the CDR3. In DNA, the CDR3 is TGTGCCAGCAGTTTATCCCGGCAACAGTTCTTC. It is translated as CASSLSRQQFF.

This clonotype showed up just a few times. The CDR3 region has the DNA TGTGCCAGCAGCGCGGGACAGGGGATTGGAAACACCATATATTTT. Translating gives CASSAGQGIGNTIYF. J is TRBJ1-3 and V is TRBV9; 10 bases fit TRBD1. V trimming: 3 bases; J trimming: 3 bases; junction bases outside the gene matches: 3. The CDR3 extends over 15 amino acids. Germline V gene data show CDR1 as SGDLS and CDR2 as YYNGEE.

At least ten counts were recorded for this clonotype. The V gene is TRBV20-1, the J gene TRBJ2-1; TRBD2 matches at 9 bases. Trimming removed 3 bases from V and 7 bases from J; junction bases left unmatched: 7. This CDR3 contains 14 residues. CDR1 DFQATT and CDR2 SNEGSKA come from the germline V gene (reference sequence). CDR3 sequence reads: CSARGGGAKNEQFF. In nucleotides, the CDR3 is TGCAGTGCTAGGGGCGGGGGGGCGAAGAATGAGCAGTTCTTC.

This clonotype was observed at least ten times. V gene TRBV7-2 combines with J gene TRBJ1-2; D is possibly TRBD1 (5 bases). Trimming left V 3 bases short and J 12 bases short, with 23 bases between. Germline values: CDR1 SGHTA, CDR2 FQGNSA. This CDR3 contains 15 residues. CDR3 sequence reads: CASSFTPGTELKNTF. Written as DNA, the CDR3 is TGTGCCAGCAGCTTTACCCCCGGGACGGAGCTTAAAAACACCTTC.

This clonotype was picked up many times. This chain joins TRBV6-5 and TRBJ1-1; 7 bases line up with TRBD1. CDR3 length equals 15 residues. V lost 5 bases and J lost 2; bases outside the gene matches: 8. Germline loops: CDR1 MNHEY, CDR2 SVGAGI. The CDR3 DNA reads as TGTGCCAGCAGTCTCGACAGGGTCGGAAACACTGAAGCTTTCTTT. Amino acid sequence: CASSLDRVGNTEAFF.